The rows below give T cell receptor beta chains drawn from one sample of a study of T cell repertoires in cytomegalovirus infection. TCRdb passed the reads through MiXCR, listing each CDR3 protein once. The table includes about 460,000 distinct CDR3 sequences, about 11% detected once. Sequencing was carried out using PBMCs. These receptors were obtained from a human donor in good health (CMV status not recorded). Some clones in this sample may be carry-over from other donors' samples. CDR3s include the opening cysteine and the closing phenylalanine or tryptophan. Fields, in order: V gene, D gene, clone size, J gene, CDR3 protein. D genes are given only for firm matches. The size entry is marked missing in some rows and otherwise reads once, few, many or a size class.

v_call: TRBV20-1
d_call: .
clone_size: .
j_call: TRBJ2-3
cdr3_aa: CSAEGQGSPDTQYF

v_call: TRBV11-2
d_call: TRBD1
clone_size: many
j_call: TRBJ2-2
cdr3_aa: CASSTQGQGAGELFF

v_call: TRBV18
d_call: TRBD2
clone_size: few
j_call: TRBJ2-1
cdr3_aa: CASSPSGGADYNEQFF

v_call: TRBV10-2
d_call: TRBD1
clone_size: many
j_call: TRBJ2-1
cdr3_aa: CASMGTGAGNEQFF

v_call: TRBV20-1
d_call: TRBD2
clone_size: few
j_call: TRBJ2-2
cdr3_aa: CSGFSGRAPGELFF

v_call: TRBV6-1
d_call: .
clone_size: many
j_call: TRBJ1-2
cdr3_aa: CASSESQGYGYTF

v_call: TRBV5-6
d_call: TRBD1
clone_size: few
j_call: TRBJ2-4
cdr3_aa: CASSLSRGRLGIQYF

v_call: TRBV6-4
d_call: TRBD2
clone_size: .
j_call: TRBJ2-1
cdr3_aa: CASSLIAGRGGEQFF

v_call: TRBV7-9
d_call: .
clone_size: few
j_call: TRBJ1-5
cdr3_aa: CASSSFRGPQHF

v_call: TRBV3-1
d_call: TRBD1
clone_size: few
j_call: TRBJ2-7
cdr3_aa: CASTQGQTYYEQYF

v_call: TRBV5-1
d_call: TRBD1
clone_size: few
j_call: TRBJ1-1
cdr3_aa: CASSHLSRQGPEAFF

v_call: TRBV27
d_call: TRBD1
clone_size: many
j_call: TRBJ1-1
cdr3_aa: CASRDRAATEAFF

v_call: TRBV19
d_call: TRBD1
clone_size: .
j_call: TRBJ2-6
cdr3_aa: CASTWDRAVSGANVLTF

v_call: TRBV7-8
d_call: TRBD1
clone_size: many
j_call: TRBJ2-7
cdr3_aa: CASSPHHGTGPYEQYF

v_call: TRBV19
d_call: .
clone_size: many
j_call: TRBJ2-7
cdr3_aa: CASSNRVGEQYF